The 23 T cell receptor beta chains below were found in one sample sequenced in a study of blood T cell repertoires in COVID-19. Sequencing was performed with immunoSEQ multiplex PCR; in TCRdb, only in-frame clones are kept and a portion is missing. The data show tens of thousands of clones, 79% seen once. The material sequenced was peripheral blood. These receptors all come from a human donor in a cohort sampled during active COVID-19.

The chain couples TRBV5-1 to TRBJ2-5; the match to TRBD1 covers 8 bases. Losses at the gene ends were 2 bases for V and 5 bases for J; bases not matched to a gene: 8. CDR1 SGHRS and CDR2 YFSETQ come from the germline V gene. The CDR3 runs to 15 residues. Here the CDR3 reads CASSFQGADGETQYF. The CDR3 region has the DNA TGCGCCAGCAGCTTCCAGGGGGCGGACGGGGAGACCCAGTACTTC.

The chain recombines TRBV5-5 with TRBJ1-4; 7 bases agree with TRBD1. This CDR3 region has 14 residues. After removal of 9 bases from V and 0 bases from J, the junction contained 5 bases not matched to a gene. Per the germline V gene, CDR1 is SGHKS and CDR2 is YYEKEE (reference sequence). DNA of the CDR3: TGTGCCACCATACAGGGGACAACTAATGAAAAACTGTTTTTT. It is translated as CATIQGTTNEKLFF. The variable domain in full, with the rest retrieved from reference TRBV5-5 and TRBJ1-4, is DAGVTQSPTHLIKTRGQQVTLRCSPISGHKSVSWYQQVLGQGPQFIFQYYEKEERGRGNFPDRFSARQFPNYSSELNVNALLLGDSALYLCATIQGTTNEKLFFGSGTQLSVL.

This chain joins TRBV7-2 and TRBJ2-7; 9 nucleotides match TRBD1. J lost 1 base, V lost 4 bases, and 8 bases had no gene match. Looked up from germline, CDR1 is SGHTA and CDR2 is FQGNSA. The CDR3 is 16 residues long. The CDR3 sequence is CASSSSGQGFSYEQYF. The CDR3 bases are TGTGCCAGCAGCTCCTCGGGACAGGGATTTTCCTACGAGCAGTACTTC.

This clone appeared a single time. The chain combines TRBV28 with TRBJ1-1; 12 bases fit TRBD1. The ends lost 5 bases at V and 1 base at J; junction bases unmatched: 5. The CDR3 has 16 amino acids. CDR1 and CDR2 from the germline V gene are MDHEN and SYDVKM. CDR3 nucleotides: TGTGCCAGCAGTCGGGACAGGGGGCCTGGGAACACTGAAGCTTTCTTT. Residues: CASSRDRGPGNTEAFF.

This clone was seen just once. This chain connects TRBV7-2 to TRBJ1-2, with 11 nucleotides matching TRBD1. V lost 5 bases and J lost 8; bases outside the gene matches: 10. The germline CDR1 and CDR2 sequences are SGHTA and FQGNSA. The CDR3 spans 15 residues. In DNA form, the CDR3 reads TGTGCCAGCAGCCCCGGGACAGGGGGAAAAGGGGGCTACACCTTC. Amino acids: CASSPGTGGKGGYTF.

Only a few counts were recorded for this clone. The chain employs TRBV6-5 and TRBJ2-2, with D unresolved. CDR1 MNHEY and CDR2 SVGAGI come from the germline V gene. This CDR3 spans 16 amino acids. V was clipped by 0 bases and J by 5 bases, with 13 bases between them. For the CDR3, the DNA is TGTGCCAGCAGTTACTCGAATCCCAGAGGAACCGGGGAGCTGTTTTTT. Its translation: CASSYSNPRGTGELFF.

The gene calls are TRBV19 and TRBJ1-1; no clear D. Germline V lookup: CDR1 LNHDA, CDR2 SQIVND (reference sequence). This CDR3 has 13 amino acids. V lost 2 bases and J 6 bases, leaving 10 bases between the germline ends. CDR3 nucleotide sequence: TGTGCCAGTAGTATAAGGCGGTTTGCTGAAGCTTTCTTT. Amino acids: CASSIRRFAEAFF.

J is TRBJ2-7 and V is TRBV6-5, with D hard to call. Trimming removed 0 bases at V and 0 bases at J, with 9 bases between. The germline gives CDR1 MNHEY, CDR2 SVGAGI. The length of the CDR3 is 15 residues. In DNA form, the CDR3 reads TGTGCCAGCAGTTACTCGACTGTGGGCTCCTACGAGCAGTACTTC. This translates into CASSYSTVGSYEQYF.

The chain couples TRBV10-2 to TRBJ1-5; D unclear. Trimming left V 2 bases short and J 4 bases short, with 3 bases between. Germline-derived CDR1 and CDR2 are WSHSY and SAAADI. The CDR3 consists of 12 residues. The CDR3 loop reads CASSEPNQPQHF. The CDR3 nucleotides are TGCGCCAGCAGTGAGCCTAATCAGCCCCAGCATTTT.

The genes are TRBV2 and TRBJ2-2; 9 positions match TRBD1. V gave up 10 bases and J gave up 7 bases; unmatched junction bases: 7. The germline gives CDR1 SNHLY, CDR2 FYNNEI. The CDR3 has 13 residues. Here the CDR3 reads CAIAPDRGGELFF. The DNA for the CDR3 is TGTGCCATCGCGCCGGACAGGGGCGGGGAGCTGTTTTTT.

The chain combines TRBV11-2 with TRBJ2-2, with 9 bases that match TRBD1. Trimming cost V 5 bases and J 3 bases; bases outside gene matches: 7. This CDR3 contains 16 residues. Germline CDR1 reads SGHAT; CDR2 reads FQNNGV. CDR3 sequence: CASSPPGTGYTGELFF. Here the CDR3 DNA reads TGTGCCAGCAGCCCTCCCGGGACAGGGTACACCGGGGAGCTGTTTTTT.

The V call is TRBV5-1, the J call TRBJ2-1; TRBD2 is a possible D gene (5 bases). Germline V gene lookup returns CDR1 SGHRS and CDR2 YFSETQ. The length of the CDR3 is 14 residues. The V and J ends lost 2 bases and 5 bases respectively, with 11 bases between them. The CDR3 region is CASSFLGLNNEQFF. The CDR3 bases are TGCGCCAGCAGCTTCCTCGGACTCAACAATGAGCAGTTCTTC.

The rearrangement joins TRBV6-2 or TRBV6-3 to TRBJ1-2; TRBD1 matches 9 bases. The CDR3 runs to 16 residues. The ends lost 3 bases at V and 3 bases at J; junction bases unmatched: 8. The germline CDR1 and CDR2 sequences are MNHEY and SVGEGT. The DNA for the CDR3 is TGTGCCAGCAGTTATTACCCGGGACAGGGTGACTATGGCTACACCTTC. Encoded protein: CASSYYPGQGDYGYTF.

The DNA for the CDR3 is TGTGCCAGCAGCTTAGCGCTAGGCAGCTCCTACGAGCAGTACTTC. Protein product: CASSLALGSSYEQYF. The rearrangement links TRBV7-2 to TRBJ2-7; D unclear. With 0 bases removed from V and 0 bases from J, the gap between germline ends came to 9 bases. The CDR3 consists of 15 residues. From germline, CDR1 is SGHTA and CDR2 FQGNSA.

The chain has TRBV5-1 and TRBJ2-5; 14 nucleotides agree with TRBD2. Looked up from germline, CDR1 is SGHRS and CDR2 is YFSETQ. The ends lost 5 bases at V and 0 bases at J; junction bases unmatched: 6. The CDR3 runs to 17 residues. Written as DNA, the CDR3 is TGCGCCAGCAGTTCGGGACTAGCGGGAGAGTACCAAGAGACCCAGTACTTC. Its protein product is CASSSGLAGEYQETQYF.

The chain uses TRBV7-9 and TRBJ1-1; 8 bases align to TRBD1. The CDR3 is 16 amino acids. Trimming cost V 4 bases and J 4 bases; bases outside gene matches: 11. Germline V gene lookup returns CDR1 SEHNR and CDR2 FQNEAQ (reference sequence). The CDR3 sequence is CASSSPMDREGTEAFF. The CDR3, as DNA: TGTGCCAGCAGCTCCCCCATGGACAGGGAGGGCACTGAAGCTTTCTTT.

The rearrangement uses TRBV5-5 and TRBJ1-3; D is ambiguous. The germline V gene encodes CDR1 SGHKS and CDR2 YYEKEE (reference sequence). The ends were cut back, 0 bases at V and 2 bases at J, with 18 bases in the middle. This CDR3 has 18 amino acids. CDR3 residues: CASSLVSSEYGAGNTIYF. The CDR3, as DNA: TGTGCCAGCAGCTTGGTCAGCAGCGAATATGGAGCTGGAAACACCATATATTTT.

The V call is TRBV11-3, the J call TRBJ2-3; 7 nucleotides align to TRBD1. This CDR3 is 15 amino acids long. V lost 1 base to trimming and J lost 2 bases; unmatched junction nucleotides: 3. Germline assignment: CDR1 SGHNT and CDR2 YENEEA. The CDR3 protein is CASSLGRGFTDTQYF. The CDR3 DNA follows: TGTGCCAGCAGCTTAGGCAGGGGGTTCACAGATACGCAGTATTTT. Complete variable domain (other parts from reference TRBV11-3 and TRBJ2-3): EAGVVQSPRYKIIEKKQPVAFWCNPISGHNTLYWYLQNLGQGPELLIRYENEEAVDDSQLPKDRFSAERLKGVDSTLKIQPAELGDSAVYLCASSLGRGFTDTQYFGPGTRLTVL.

The chain employs TRBV2 and TRBJ2-2, with a weak D call TRBD2 (6 bases). Germline CDR1 and CDR2: SNHLY and FYNNEI. The CDR3 loop spans 14 amino acids. Trimming removed 9 bases at V and 0 bases at J, with 11 bases between. The CDR3 spells CASGGGSNTGELFF. Written as DNA, the CDR3 is TGTGCCAGTGGCGGAGGGTCGAACACCGGGGAGCTGTTTTTT.

The chain carries TRBV6-4 and TRBJ1-2; 7 bases are a match to TRBD1. V trimming: 4 bases; J trimming: 7 bases; junction bases outside the gene matches: 9. This CDR3 spans 14 amino acids. Germline assignment: CDR1 MRHNA and CDR2 SNTAGT. The DNA of the CDR3 is TGTGCCAGCAGTGCCGACAGGGTCCGCGGTGGCTACACCTTC. Amino acid sequence: CASSADRVRGGYTF.

CDR3 sequence reads: CASSSVRGADNSPLHF. The CDR3 DNA reads TGTGCCAGCAGCTCAGTTCGGGGGGCCGATAATTCACCCCTCCACTTT. The chain recombines TRBV11-2 with TRBJ1-6; perhaps TRBD1 as D (6 bases). This CDR3 contains 16 residues. CDR1 is SGHAT and CDR2 is FQNNGV in the germline V gene. Deletions cut 4 bases from V and 5 bases from J, with 15 bases between.

The chain is built from TRBV7-9 and TRBJ1-3; weak D call: TRBD1 (5 bases). V lost 2 bases and J 3 bases, leaving 14 bases between the germline ends. The CDR3 length is 16 residues. Looked up from germline, CDR1 is SEHNR and CDR2 is FQNEAQ (reference sequence). Here the CDR3 reads CASSLRGGGDGNTIYF. As DNA, the CDR3 is TGTGCCAGCAGCTTAAGGGGCGGGGGAGATGGAAACACCATATATTTT.

V gene TRBV5-4 combines with J gene TRBJ1-1; no firm D call. Trimming removed 4 bases at V and 4 bases at J, with 17 bases between. CDR3 length equals 15 residues. The germline gives CDR1 SGHNT, CDR2 YYREEE (reference sequence). This CDR3 reads CASSPGSRKSTEAFF. CDR3 in DNA: TGTGCCAGCAGCCCGGGGTCCAGGAAGAGCACTGAAGCTTTCTTT.